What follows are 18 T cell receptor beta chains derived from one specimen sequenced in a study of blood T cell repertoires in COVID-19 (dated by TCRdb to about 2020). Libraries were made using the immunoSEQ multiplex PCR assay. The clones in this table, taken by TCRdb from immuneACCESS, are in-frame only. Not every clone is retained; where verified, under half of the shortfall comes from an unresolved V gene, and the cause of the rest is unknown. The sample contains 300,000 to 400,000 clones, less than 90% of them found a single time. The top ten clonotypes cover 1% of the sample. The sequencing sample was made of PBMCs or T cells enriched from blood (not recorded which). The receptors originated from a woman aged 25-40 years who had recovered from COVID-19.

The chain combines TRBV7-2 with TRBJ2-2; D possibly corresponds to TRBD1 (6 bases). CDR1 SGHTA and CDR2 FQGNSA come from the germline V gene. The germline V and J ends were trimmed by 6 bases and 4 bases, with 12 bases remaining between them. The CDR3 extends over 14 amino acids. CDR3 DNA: TGTGCCAGCAGTTACAGGGTCCCCACCGGGGAGCTGTTTTTT. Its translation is CASSYRVPTGELFF. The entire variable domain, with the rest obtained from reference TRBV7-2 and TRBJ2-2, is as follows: GAGVSQSPSNKVTEKGKDVELRCDPISGHTALYWYRQSLGQGLEFLIYFQGNSAPDKSGLPSDRFSAERTGGSVSTLTIQRTQQEDSAVYLCASSYRVPTGELFFGEGSRLTVL.

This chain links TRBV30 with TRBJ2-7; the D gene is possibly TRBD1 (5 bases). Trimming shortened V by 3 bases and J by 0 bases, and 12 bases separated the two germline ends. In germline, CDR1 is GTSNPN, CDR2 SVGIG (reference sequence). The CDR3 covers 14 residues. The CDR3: CAWRPRVNSYEQYF. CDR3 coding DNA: TGTGCCTGGAGGCCCAGGGTGAACTCCTACGAGCAGTACTTC.

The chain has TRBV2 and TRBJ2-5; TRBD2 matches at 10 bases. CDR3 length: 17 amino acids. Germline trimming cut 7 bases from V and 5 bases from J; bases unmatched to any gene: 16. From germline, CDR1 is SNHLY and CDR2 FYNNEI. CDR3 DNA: TGTGCCAGCATGGCATTGAGCGGGGGGGCCTCCCGGGAGACCCAGTACTTC. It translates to CASMALSGGASRETQYF.

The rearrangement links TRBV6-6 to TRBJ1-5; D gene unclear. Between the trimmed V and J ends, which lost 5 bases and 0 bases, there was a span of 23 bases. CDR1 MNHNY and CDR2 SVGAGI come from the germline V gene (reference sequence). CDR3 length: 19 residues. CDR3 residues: CASSRAVGSEGYSNQPQHF. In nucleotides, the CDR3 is TGTGCCAGCAGTCGGGCGGTCGGCAGCGAGGGCTATAGCAATCAGCCCCAGCATTTT.

The CDR3 spells CASSRRDLGVNEQFF. In DNA, the CDR3 is TGTGCCAGCAGCCGGAGGGACTTAGGCGTCAATGAGCAGTTCTTC. This chain joins TRBV3-1 (or the pseudogene TRBV3-2) and TRBJ2-1, with D possibly TRBD2 on 6 matching bases. V was trimmed by 4 bases and J by 6 bases, leaving 16 bases between them. Per germline, CDR1 LGHDT and CDR2 YNNKEL (reference sequence). The CDR3 runs 15 residues.

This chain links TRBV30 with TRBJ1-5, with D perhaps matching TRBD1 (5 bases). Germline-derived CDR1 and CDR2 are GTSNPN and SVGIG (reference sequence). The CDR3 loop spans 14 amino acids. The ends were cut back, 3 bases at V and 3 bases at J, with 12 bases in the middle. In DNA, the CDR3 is TGTGCCTGGAGGCCCCGGGGGACCAATCAGCCCCAGCATTTT. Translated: CAWRPRGTNQPQHF.

The chain's CDR3 is CASSPLPGQPQHF. The CDR3, as DNA: TGTGCCAGCTCACCTTTACCGGGTCAGCCCCAGCATTTT. V and J are TRBV18 and TRBJ1-5, with D uncertain. The V gene lost 3 bases and the J gene lost 6 bases, with 9 bases spanning the gap. The germline CDR1 and CDR2 sequences are KGHSH and LQKENI. The CDR3 has 13 residues.

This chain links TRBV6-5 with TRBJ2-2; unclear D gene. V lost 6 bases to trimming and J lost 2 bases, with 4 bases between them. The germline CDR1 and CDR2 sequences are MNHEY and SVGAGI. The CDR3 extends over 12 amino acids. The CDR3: CASSTNTGELFF. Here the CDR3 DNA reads TGTGCCAGCAGCACAAACACCGGGGAGCTGTTTTTT.

This chain's CDR3 is CASSIGDRVGEKLFF. DNA for the CDR3: TGTGCCAGCAGCATAGGCGACAGGGTGGGGGAAAAACTGTTTTTT. The chain couples TRBV7-9 to TRBJ1-4, with 7 bases matching TRBD1. The germline CDR1 and CDR2 sequences are SEHNR and FQNEAQ (reference sequence). V shed 5 bases and J 8 bases; nucleotides not matched to a gene: 11. There are 15 residues in the CDR3.

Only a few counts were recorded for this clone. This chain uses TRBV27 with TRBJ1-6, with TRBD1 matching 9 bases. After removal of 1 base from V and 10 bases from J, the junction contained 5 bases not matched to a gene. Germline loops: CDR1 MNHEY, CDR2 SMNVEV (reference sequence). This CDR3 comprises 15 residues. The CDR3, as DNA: TGTGCCAGCAGTTTATTCCGGACAGGGGCCTCACCCCTCCACTTT. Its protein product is CASSLFRTGASPLHF.

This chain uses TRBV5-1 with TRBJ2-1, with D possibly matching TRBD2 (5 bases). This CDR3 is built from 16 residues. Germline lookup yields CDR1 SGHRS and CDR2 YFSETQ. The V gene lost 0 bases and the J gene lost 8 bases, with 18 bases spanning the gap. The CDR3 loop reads CASSLVSGSGLYEQFF. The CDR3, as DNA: TGCGCCAGCAGCTTGGTTTCGGGGTCCGGATTGTATGAGCAGTTCTTC.

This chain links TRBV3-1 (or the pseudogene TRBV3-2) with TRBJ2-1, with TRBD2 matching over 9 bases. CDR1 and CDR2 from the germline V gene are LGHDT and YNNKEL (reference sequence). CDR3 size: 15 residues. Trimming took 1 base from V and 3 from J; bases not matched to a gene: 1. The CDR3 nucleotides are TGTGCCAGCAGCCAAGGACTAGCGGACTACAATGAGCAGTTCTTC. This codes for CASSQGLADYNEQFF.

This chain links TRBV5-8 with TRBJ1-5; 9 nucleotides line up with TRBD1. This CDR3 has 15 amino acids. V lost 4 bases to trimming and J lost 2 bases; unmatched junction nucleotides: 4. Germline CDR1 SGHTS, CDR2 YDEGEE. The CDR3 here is CASSNTGGRNQPQHF. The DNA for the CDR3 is TGTGCCAGCAGCAATACAGGGGGCCGCAATCAGCCCCAGCATTTT.

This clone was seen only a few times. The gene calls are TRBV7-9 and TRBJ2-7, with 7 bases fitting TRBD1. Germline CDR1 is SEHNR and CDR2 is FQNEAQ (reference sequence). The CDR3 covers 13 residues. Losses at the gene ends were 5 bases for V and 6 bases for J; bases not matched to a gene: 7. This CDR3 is CASSKGGWREQYF. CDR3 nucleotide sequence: TGTGCCAGCAGCAAAGGGGGCTGGCGCGAGCAGTACTTC.

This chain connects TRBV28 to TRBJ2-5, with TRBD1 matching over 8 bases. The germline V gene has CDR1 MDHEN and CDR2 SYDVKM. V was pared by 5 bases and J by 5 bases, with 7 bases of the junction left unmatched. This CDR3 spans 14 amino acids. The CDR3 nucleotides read TGTGCCAGCAGTCGCCGGACAGGGAGGGAGACCCAGTACTTC. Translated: CASSRRTGRETQYF.

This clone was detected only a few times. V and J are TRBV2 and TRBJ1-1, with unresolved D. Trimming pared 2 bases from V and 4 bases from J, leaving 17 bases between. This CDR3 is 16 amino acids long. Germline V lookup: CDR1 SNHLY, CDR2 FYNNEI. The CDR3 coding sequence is TGTGCCAGCAGTGAACTTGACTTACCCGCGAGCACTGAAGCTTTCTTT. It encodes CASSELDLPASTEAFF.

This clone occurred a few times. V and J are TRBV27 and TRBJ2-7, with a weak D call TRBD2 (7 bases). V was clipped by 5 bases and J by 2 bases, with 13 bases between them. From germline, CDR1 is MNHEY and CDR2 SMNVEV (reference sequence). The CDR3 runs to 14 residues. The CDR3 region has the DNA TGTGCCAGCAGTCCACGGGGGGCTGCCTACGAGCAGTACTTC. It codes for CASSPRGAAYEQYF.

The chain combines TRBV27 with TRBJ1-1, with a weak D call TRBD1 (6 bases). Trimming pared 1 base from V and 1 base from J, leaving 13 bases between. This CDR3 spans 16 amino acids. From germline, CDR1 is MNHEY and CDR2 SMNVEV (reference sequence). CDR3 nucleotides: TGTGCCAGCAGTTTATTAGGGGGTTTGAGGAACACTGAAGCTTTCTTT. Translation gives CASSLLGGLRNTEAFF.